This is a list of T cell receptor beta chains from one sample in a study of cytomegalovirus exposure and HLA in healthy donors. Sequencing was performed with immunoSEQ multiplex PCR; in TCRdb, only in-frame clones are kept and a portion is missing. Among some 160,000 clones listed, around 85% were seen once. The sequenced sample consisted of PBMCs. These receptors originate from a male donor in good health and CMV-seronegative. CDR3s include the opening cysteine and the closing phenylalanine or tryptophan. The order of the fields is D gene, J gene, V gene, clone size, CDR3 protein, CDR3 DNA. A D gene is named only where the DNA matches it firmly. A row's size may be missing; if present it is once, few, many or a size class.

TRBD1 | TRBJ2-7 | TRBV7-2 | . | CASSRGTGVHEQYF | TGTGCCAGCAGCCGGGGGACAGGGGTACACGAGCAGTACTTC
. | TRBJ1-3 | TRBV4-1 | . | CASSPTGRPGNTIYF | TGCGCCAGCAGCCCGACAGGTCGGCCGGGAAACACCATATATTTT
. | TRBJ1-4 | TRBV18 | . | CASSDSATNEKLFF | TGTGCCAGCTCAGACAGTGCAACTAATGAAAAACTGTTTTTT
. | TRBJ2-1 | TRBV7-2 | . | CASSLEGRGGEQFF | TGTGCCAGCAGCTTAGAGGGCAGGGGCGGCGAGCAGTTCTTC
. | TRBJ1-6 | TRBV6-4 | . | CASSLGAYNSPLHF | TGTGCCAGCAGTCTAGGGGCCTATAATTCACCCCTCCACTTT
TRBD1 | TRBJ1-4 | TRBV7-9 | few | CASSLGPFDRDVGEKLFF | TGTGCCAGCAGCTTAGGCCCCTTTGACAGGGACGTAGGTGAAAAACTGTTTTTT
. | TRBJ2-2 | TRBV6-5 | . | CASSSSPTAGELFF | TGTGCCAGCAGTTCCAGCCCTACAGCCGGGGAGCTGTTTTTT
. | TRBJ1-2 | TRBV7-2 | . | CASSLSAGSFGYTF | TGTGCCAGCAGCTTAAGCGCCGGGTCTTTTGGCTACACCTTC
. | TRBJ1-2 | TRBV10-3 | . | CAISESGRGKANYGYTF | TGTGCCATCAGTGAGTCAGGAAGGGGTAAAGCTAACTATGGCTACACCTTC
TRBD1 | TRBJ2-7 | TRBV5-4 | few | CASSSRTGSSYEQYF | TGTGCCAGCAGCTCCAGGACAGGGAGCTCCTACGAGCAGTACTTC
. | TRBJ2-1 | TRBV7-9 | . | CASSPQIHQGEQFF | TGTGCCAGCAGCCCTCAAATCCATCAGGGTGAGCAGTTCTTC
TRBD1 | TRBJ1-2 | TRBV5-4 | . | CASSLTGGAVYGYTF | TGTGCCAGCAGCTTAACAGGGGGCGCTGTCTATGGCTACACCTTC
TRBD1 | TRBJ1-5 | TRBV7-2 | . | CASSPQTGGFNQPQHF | TGTGCCAGCAGCCCGCAGACAGGGGGTTTCAATCAGCCCCAGCATTTT
. | TRBJ2-7 | TRBV5-4 | once | CASSLDGGRTYEQYF | TGTGCCAGCAGCTTGGACGGCGGTCGGACCTACGAGCAGTACTTC
. | TRBJ2-5 | TRBV19 | . | CASSINDRQETQYF | TGTGCCAGTAGTATAAACGACAGACAAGAGACCCAGTACTTC
TRBD2 | TRBJ2-3 | TRBV4-3 | . | CASSQALGLAGRAAQYF | TGCGCCAGCAGCCAAGCTCTGGGACTAGCGGGGCGGGCAGCGCAGTATTTT
TRBD2 | TRBJ2-7 | TRBV9 | . | CASSVSGGSEQYF | TGTGCCAGCAGCGTGAGCGGGGGAAGCGAGCAGTACTTC
TRBD1 | TRBJ1-1 | TRBV10-1 | once | CASSKMTGIGPGSEAFF | TGCGCCAGCAGTAAGATGACAGGGATAGGCCCGGGGTCTGAAGCTTTCTTT
TRBD1 | TRBJ2-7 | TRBV6-5 | . | CASSGTAFYEQYF | TGTGCCAGCTCCGGGACAGCTTTCTACGAGCAGTACTTC
. | TRBJ1-1 | TRBV7-9 | . | CASSPRGETEAFF | TGTGCCAGCAGCCCCAGGGGCGAGACTGAAGCTTTCTTT
. | TRBJ2-5 | TRBV13 | . | CASSFTTGGETQYF | TGTGCCAGCAGCTTCACAACAGGCGGAGAGACCCAGTACTTC
TRBD1 | TRBJ2-7 | TRBV5-6 | . | CASSPGGQTHYEQYF | TGTGCCAGCAGCCCTGGGGGACAGACCCATTACGAGCAGTACTTC
. | TRBJ1-1 | TRBV7-9 | once | CASSSGGTEAFF | TGTGCCAGCAGCTCCGGGGGCACTGAAGCTTTCTTT
TRBD1 | TRBJ2-7 | TRBV25-1 | . | CASSEGQGSSEQYF | TGTGCCAGCAGTGAGGGACAGGGGTCGTCCGAGCAGTACTTC
. | TRBJ2-5 | TRBV18 | . | CASSPGEQETQYF | TGTGCCAGCTCACCAGGGGAGCAAGAGACCCAGTACTTC
. | TRBJ1-2 | TRBV7-9 | once | CASRRDGNAYGYTF | TGTGCCAGCAGGCGGGACGGAAACGCGTATGGCTACACCTTC
TRBD2 | TRBJ2-7 | TRBV5-6 | once | CASSLNLAGGFTYEQYF | TGTGCCAGCAGCTTAAATCTAGCGGGGGGGTTTACCTACGAGCAGTACTTC
. | TRBJ2-1 | TRBV19 | . | CASSIARPTGPSFHEQFF | TGTGCCAGTAGTATAGCCCGACCAACAGGGCCCTCGTTCCATGAGCAGTTCTTC
. | TRBJ1-1 | TRBV29-1 | . | CKTKKNMNTEAFF | TGCAAAACGAAAAAGAACATGAACACTGAAGCTTTCTTT
. | TRBJ1-4 | TRBV2 | . | CASSDHRVNEKLFF | TGTGCCAGCAGTGATCACAGGGTTAATGAAAAACTGTTTTTT
. | TRBJ2-5 | TRBV5-5 | . | CASSRLGLRETQYF | TGTGCCAGCAGCAGGCTGGGGCTAAGGGAGACCCAGTACTTC